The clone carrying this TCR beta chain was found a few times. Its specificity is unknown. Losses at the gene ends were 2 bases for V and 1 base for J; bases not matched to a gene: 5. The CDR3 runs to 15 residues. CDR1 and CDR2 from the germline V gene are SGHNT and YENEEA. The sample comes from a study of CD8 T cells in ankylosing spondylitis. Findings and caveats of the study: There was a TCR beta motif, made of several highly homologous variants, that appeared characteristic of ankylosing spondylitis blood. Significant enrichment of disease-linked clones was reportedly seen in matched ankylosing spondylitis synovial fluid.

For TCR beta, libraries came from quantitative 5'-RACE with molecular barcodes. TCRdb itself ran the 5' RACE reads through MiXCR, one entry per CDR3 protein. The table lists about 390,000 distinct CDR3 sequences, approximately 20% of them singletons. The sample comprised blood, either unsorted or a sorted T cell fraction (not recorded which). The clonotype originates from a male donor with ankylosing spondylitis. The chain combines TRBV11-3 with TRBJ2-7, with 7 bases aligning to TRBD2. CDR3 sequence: CASSLRSGTSYEQYF. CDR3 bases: TGTGCCAGCAGCTTACGCAGCGGGACGTCCTACGAGCAGTACTTC.